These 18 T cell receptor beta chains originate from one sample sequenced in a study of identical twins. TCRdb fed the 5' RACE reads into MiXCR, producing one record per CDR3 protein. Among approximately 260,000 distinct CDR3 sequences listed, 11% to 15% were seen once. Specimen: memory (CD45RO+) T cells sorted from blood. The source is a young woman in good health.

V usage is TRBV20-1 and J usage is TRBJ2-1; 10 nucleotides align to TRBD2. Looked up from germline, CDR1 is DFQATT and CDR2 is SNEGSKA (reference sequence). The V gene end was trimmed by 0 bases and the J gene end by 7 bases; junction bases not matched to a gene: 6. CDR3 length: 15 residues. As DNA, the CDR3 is TGCAGTGCTAGAGATGCGCTAGCGGGGGAGAATGAGCAGTTCTTC. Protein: CSARDALAGENEQFF.

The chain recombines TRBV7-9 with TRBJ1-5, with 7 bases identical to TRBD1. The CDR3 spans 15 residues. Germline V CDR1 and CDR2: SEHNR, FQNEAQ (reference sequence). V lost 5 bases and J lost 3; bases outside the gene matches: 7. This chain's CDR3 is CASSIGTDYNQPQHF. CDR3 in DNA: TGTGCCAGCAGCATCGGGACAGATTACAATCAGCCCCAGCATTTT.

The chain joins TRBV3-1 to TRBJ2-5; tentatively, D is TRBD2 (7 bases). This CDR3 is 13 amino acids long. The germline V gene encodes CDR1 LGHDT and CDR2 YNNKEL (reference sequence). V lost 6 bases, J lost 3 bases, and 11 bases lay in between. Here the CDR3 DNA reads TGTGCCAGCAGACGGGGGGCCGAAGAGACCCAGTACTTC. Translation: CASRRGAEETQYF.

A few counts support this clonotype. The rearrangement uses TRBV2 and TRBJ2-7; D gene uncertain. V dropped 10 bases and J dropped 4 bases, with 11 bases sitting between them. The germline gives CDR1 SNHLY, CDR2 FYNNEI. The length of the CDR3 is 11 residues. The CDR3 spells CATALLYEQYF. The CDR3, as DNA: TGTGCCACCGCGTTACTTTACGAGCAGTACTTC.

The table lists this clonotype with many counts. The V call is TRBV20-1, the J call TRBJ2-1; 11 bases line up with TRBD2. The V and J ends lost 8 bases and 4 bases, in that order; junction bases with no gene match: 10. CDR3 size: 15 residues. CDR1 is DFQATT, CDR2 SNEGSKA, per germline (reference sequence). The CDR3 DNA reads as TGCAGTTCTCGACCGGGACTAGCGGTTTACAATGAGCAGTTCTTC. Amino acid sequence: CSSRPGLAVYNEQFF.

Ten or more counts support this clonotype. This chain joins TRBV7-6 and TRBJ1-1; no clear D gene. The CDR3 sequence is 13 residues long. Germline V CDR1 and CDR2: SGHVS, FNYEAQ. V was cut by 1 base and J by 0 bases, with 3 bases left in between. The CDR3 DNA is TGTGCCAGCAGCTTAGAGATGAACACTGAAGCTTTCTTT. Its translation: CASSLEMNTEAFF.

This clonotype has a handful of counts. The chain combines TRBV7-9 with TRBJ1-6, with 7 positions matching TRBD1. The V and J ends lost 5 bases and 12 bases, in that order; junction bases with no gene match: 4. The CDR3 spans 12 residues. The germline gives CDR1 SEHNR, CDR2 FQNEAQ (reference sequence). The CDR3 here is CASSKQGQPLHF. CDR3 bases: TGTGCCAGCAGCAAACAGGGGCAACCCCTCCACTTT.

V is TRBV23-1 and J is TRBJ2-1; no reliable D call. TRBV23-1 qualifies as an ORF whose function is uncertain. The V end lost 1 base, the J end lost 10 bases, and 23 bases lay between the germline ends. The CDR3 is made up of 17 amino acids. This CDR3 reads CASSQCRGSLDGREQFF. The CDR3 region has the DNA TGCGCCAGCAGTCAATGTCGAGGATCTCTCGACGGGCGGGAGCAGTTCTTC.

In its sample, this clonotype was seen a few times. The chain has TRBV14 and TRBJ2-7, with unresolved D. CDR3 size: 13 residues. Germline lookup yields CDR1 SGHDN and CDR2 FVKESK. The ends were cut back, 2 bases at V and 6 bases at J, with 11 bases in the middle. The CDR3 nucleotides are TGTGCCAGCAGCCAACCGGTCTTTCTCGAGCAGTACTTC. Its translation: CASSQPVFLEQYF.

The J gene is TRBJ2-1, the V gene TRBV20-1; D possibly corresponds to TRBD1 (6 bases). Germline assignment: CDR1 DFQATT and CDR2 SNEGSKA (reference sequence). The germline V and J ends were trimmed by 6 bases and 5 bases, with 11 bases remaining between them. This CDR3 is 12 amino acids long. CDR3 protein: CSAETGHNEQFF. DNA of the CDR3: TGCAGTGCCGAGACAGGCCACAATGAGCAGTTCTTC.

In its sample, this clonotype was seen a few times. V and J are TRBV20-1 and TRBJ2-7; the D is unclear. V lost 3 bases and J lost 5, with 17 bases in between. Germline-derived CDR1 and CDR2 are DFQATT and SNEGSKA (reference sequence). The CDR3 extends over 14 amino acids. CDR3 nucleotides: TGCAGTGCTAGTTCTCGTCTAGAGTCCCACGAGCAGTACTTC. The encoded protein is CSASSRLESHEQYF.

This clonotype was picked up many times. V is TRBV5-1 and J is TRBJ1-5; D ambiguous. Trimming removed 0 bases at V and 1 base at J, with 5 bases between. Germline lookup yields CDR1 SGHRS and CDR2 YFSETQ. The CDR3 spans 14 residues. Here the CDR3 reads CASSLGESNQPQHF. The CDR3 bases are TGCGCCAGCAGCTTGGGAGAGAGCAATCAGCCCCAGCATTTT.

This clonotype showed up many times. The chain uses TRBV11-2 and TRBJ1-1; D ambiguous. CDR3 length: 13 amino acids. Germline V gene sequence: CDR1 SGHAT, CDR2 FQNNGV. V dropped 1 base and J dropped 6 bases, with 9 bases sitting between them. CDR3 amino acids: CASSLVWVAEAFF. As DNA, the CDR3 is TGTGCCAGCAGCTTAGTATGGGTCGCTGAAGCTTTCTTT.

CDR3 nucleotide sequence: TGCAGTGCTAGACAAATCGAGTTCTACGAGCAGTACTTC. Translation: CSARQIEFYEQYF. The chain carries TRBV20-1 and TRBJ2-7; D gene uncertain. This CDR3 is built from 13 residues. CDR1 is DFQATT and CDR2 is SNEGSKA in the germline V gene (reference sequence). The V and J ends lost 2 bases and 3 bases respectively, with 11 bases between them.

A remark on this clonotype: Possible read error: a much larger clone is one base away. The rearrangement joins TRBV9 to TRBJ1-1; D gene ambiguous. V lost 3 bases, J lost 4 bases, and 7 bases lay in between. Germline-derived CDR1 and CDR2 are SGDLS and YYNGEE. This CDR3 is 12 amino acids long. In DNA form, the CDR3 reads TGTGCCAGCAGCGGTGGGGTCACTGAAGCTTTCTTT. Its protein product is CASSGGVTEAFF.

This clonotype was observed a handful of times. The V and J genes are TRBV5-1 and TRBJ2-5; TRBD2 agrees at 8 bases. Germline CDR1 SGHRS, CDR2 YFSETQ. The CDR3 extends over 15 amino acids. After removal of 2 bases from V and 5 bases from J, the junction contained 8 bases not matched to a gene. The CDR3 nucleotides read TGCGCCAGCAGCTTACGGGGGGGCGCCGGGGAGACCCAGTACTTC. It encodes CASSLRGGAGETQYF.

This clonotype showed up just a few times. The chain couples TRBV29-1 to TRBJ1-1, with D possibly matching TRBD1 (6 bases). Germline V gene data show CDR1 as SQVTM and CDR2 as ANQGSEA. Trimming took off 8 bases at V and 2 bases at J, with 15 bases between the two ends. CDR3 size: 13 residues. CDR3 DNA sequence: TGCAGCTCTGGGAGGGGGGGAAACACTGAAGCTTTCTTT. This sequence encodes CSSGRGGNTEAFF.

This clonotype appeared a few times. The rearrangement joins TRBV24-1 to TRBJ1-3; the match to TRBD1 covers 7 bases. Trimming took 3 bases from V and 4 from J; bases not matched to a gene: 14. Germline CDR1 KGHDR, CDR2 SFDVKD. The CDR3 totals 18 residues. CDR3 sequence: CATSDGRDSGPAGNTIYF. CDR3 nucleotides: TGTGCCACCAGTGATGGCCGGGACAGTGGGCCTGCAGGAAACACCATATATTTT.